Below are 9 T cell receptor beta chains sequenced from a single sample in a study of early T cells in non-severe SARS-CoV-2 infection. TCRdb itself ran the 5' RACE reads through MiXCR, one entry per CDR3 protein. The sample contains tens of thousands of distinct CDR3 sequences, 13% of which appear only once. Source material: whole blood. These receptors all stem from an adult who was a healthcare worker with PCR-confirmed SARS-CoV-2 infection or an uninfected control (not recorded which).

This clonotype was found a few times. This chain links TRBV5-4 with TRBJ2-7; 10 bases match TRBD1. V was pared by 4 bases and J by 0 bases, with 7 bases of the junction left unmatched. This CDR3 is built from 16 residues. Germline lookup yields CDR1 SGHNT and CDR2 YYREEE (reference sequence). CDR3 in amino acids: CASSPGGDRGSYEQYF. The CDR3 DNA follows: TGTGCCAGCAGCCCGGGGGGGGACAGGGGCTCCTACGAGCAGTACTTC.

This clonotype was observed a handful of times. This rearrangement joins TRBV20-1 to TRBJ1-2; D uncertain. CDR3 length: 10 amino acids. In germline, CDR1 is DFQATT, CDR2 SNEGSKA (reference sequence). Deletions cut 0 bases from V and 8 bases from J, with 4 bases between. CDR3 protein: CSARDPGYTF. The CDR3 DNA reads TGCAGTGCTAGAGATCCGGGCTACACCTTC.

This clonotype showed up many times. This rearrangement joins TRBV4-2 to TRBJ1-1; D is uncertain. V lost 0 bases to trimming and J lost 3 bases, with 14 bases between them. Germline V gene sequence: CDR1 LGHNA, CDR2 YNFKEQ. The CDR3 is 16 residues long. The CDR3 protein is CASSQEGAGRDTEAFF. For the CDR3, the DNA is TGTGCCAGCAGCCAAGAAGGCGCGGGCCGGGACACTGAAGCTTTCTTT.

The chain carries TRBV9 and TRBJ1-6; maybe TRBD1 (5 bases). The CDR3 has 15 amino acids. V was clipped by 4 bases and J by 7 bases, with 15 bases between them. The germline CDR1 and CDR2 sequences are SGDLS and YYNGEE. The CDR3 coding sequence is TGTGCCAGCAGCTCGCACCAGGGTGGCAATTCACCCCTCCACTTT. As protein: CASSSHQGGNSPLHF.

This clonotype showed up many times. This chain joins TRBV15 and TRBJ2-7; perhaps D is TRBD1 or TRBD2 (5 bases each). Germline V gives CDR1 LNHNV, CDR2 YYDKDF (reference sequence). The CDR3 sequence is 15 residues long. V lost 0 bases to trimming and J lost 3 bases, with 12 bases between them. The chain's CDR3 is CATSRDRRGGYEQYF. CDR3 nucleotides: TGTGCCACCAGCAGAGATCGTCGTGGGGGCTACGAGCAGTACTTC. Looking up the rest from reference TRBV15 and TRBJ2-7 gives the full variable domain: DAMVIQNPRYQVTQFGKPVTLSCSQTLNHNVMYWYQQKSSQAPKLLFHYYDKDFNNEADTPDNFQSRRPNTSFCFLDIRSPGLGDTAMYLCATSRDRRGGYEQYFGPGTRLTVT.

This clonotype was recorded a few times. The V and J genes are TRBV7-2 and TRBJ1-5; 8 nucleotides match TRBD1. The CDR3 is made up of 13 amino acids. Trimming at V came to 4 bases and at J to 6 bases, leaving 2 bases not matched to a gene. Germline V gives CDR1 SGHTA, CDR2 FQGNSA. In DNA form, the CDR3 reads TGTGCCAGCAGCTCGGACAGGGTTCAGCCCCAGCATTTT. It specifies CASSSDRVQPQHF.

This clonotype was picked up many times. V gene TRBV12-5 combines with J gene TRBJ1-6; D may be TRBD1 (6 bases). The CDR3 spans 14 residues. V lost 2 bases to trimming and J lost 7 bases, with 9 bases between them. Germline V gives CDR1 LGHNT, CDR2 FRNRAP. The CDR3 nucleotides read TGTGCTAGTGGTTTGTCTCAGGGGAATTCACCCCTCCACTTT. Residues: CASGLSQGNSPLHF.

In DNA form, the CDR3 reads TGCAGCGTTGTGGGCGGGGAGAATGAAAAACTGTTTTTT. It codes for CSVVGGENEKLFF. This rearrangement joins TRBV29-1 to TRBJ1-4; D call uncertain. The CDR3 is 13 residues long. Germline values: CDR1 SQVTM, CDR2 ANQGSEA. V lost 4 bases to trimming and J lost 5 bases, with 11 bases between them.

The rearrangement joins TRBV20-1 to TRBJ2-7; D is perhaps TRBD2 (5 bases). The V end was cut by 0 bases, the J end by 4 bases, with 7 bases between. The CDR3 is made up of 12 amino acids. Germline lookup yields CDR1 DFQATT and CDR2 SNEGSKA (reference sequence). CDR3 sequence reads: CSAREGGYEQYF. CDR3 nucleotide sequence: TGCAGTGCTAGAGAAGGAGGTTACGAGCAGTACTTC.